A single sample gave rise to the 10 T cell receptor beta chains below, sequenced in a study of identical twins. TCRdb analysed the 5' RACE reads with MiXCR anew, one entry per CDR3 protein. The data show around 290,000 distinct CDR3 sequences, with roughly 8.6% seen just once and 7% to 8.5% held by the top ten. This same sample was also part of a study on yellow fever vaccine responses in identical twins.

Sequenced: CD8+ T cells sorted from blood. These receptors all come from a woman aged 18-30 years in good health.

This clonotype was recorded at least ten times. The V and J genes are TRBV29-1 and TRBJ2-7, with TRBD2 identical over 8 bases. CDR1 SQVTM and CDR2 ANQGSEA come from the germline V gene. Trimming took 8 bases from V and 0 from J; bases not matched to a gene: 6. The CDR3 sequence is 13 residues long. CDR3 coding DNA: TGCAGCTTCCGGGGGGGTGGCTCCTACGAGCAGTACTTC. Translating it yields CSFRGGGSYEQYF.

In its sample, this clonotype was seen a few times. V gene TRBV29-1 combines with J gene TRBJ2-5; possible D gene TRBD2, 7 bases. Trimming took 1 base from V and 5 from J, leaving 11 bases between them. The CDR3 spans 13 residues. CDR1 is SQVTM and CDR2 is ANQGSEA in the germline V gene. For the CDR3, the DNA is TGCAGCGTTGAAGCCAGGGGAGGGGAGACCCAGTACTTC. It yields the protein CSVEARGGETQYF.

This clonotype appeared many times. This chain connects TRBV20-1 to TRBJ2-1; tentative D call: TRBD1 (6 bases). This CDR3 has 14 amino acids. The germline gives CDR1 DFQATT, CDR2 SNEGSKA (reference sequence). Trimming pared 1 base from V and 8 bases from J, leaving 15 bases between. The CDR3 spells CSARVTPGADEQFF. The DNA of the CDR3 is TGCAGTGCTAGAGTGACTCCAGGGGCGGATGAGCAGTTCTTC.

This clonotype appeared many times. The V call is TRBV7-9, the J call TRBJ2-5; D may be TRBD2 (6 bases). Germline CDR1 reads SEHNR; CDR2 reads FQNEAQ (reference sequence). CDR3 length equals 14 residues. The V end was cut by 5 bases, the J end by 5 bases, with 15 bases between. CDR3 region: CASSHPLAVETQYF. Here the CDR3 DNA reads TGTGCCAGCAGCCACCCACTAGCAGTGGAGACCCAGTACTTC.

This rearrangement joins TRBV2 to TRBJ2-3; possibly TRBD2 for D (5 bases). The CDR3 has 14 residues. Germline lookup yields CDR1 SNHLY and CDR2 FYNNEI. The V gene lost 8 bases and the J gene lost 6 bases, with 18 bases spanning the gap. This chain's CDR3 is CASGGLSVMDTQYF. The CDR3 nucleotides are TGTGCCAGCGGAGGACTGTCCGTCATGGATACGCAGTATTTT.

This clonotype has just a few counts. This rearrangement joins TRBV6-1 to TRBJ2-1; weak D call: TRBD2 (7 bases). Per germline, CDR1 MNHNS and CDR2 SASEGT. Trimming removed 8 bases at V and 7 bases at J, with 21 bases between. The CDR3 extends over 15 amino acids. CDR3 sequence (DNA): TGTGCCAGCCGTAGGGGGGGGGGCGCCCGAAATGAGCAGTTCTTC. Amino acid sequence: CASRRGGGARNEQFF.

In its sample, this clonotype was seen many times. The V call is TRBV28, the J call TRBJ2-2; 8 bases align to TRBD2. V shed 3 bases, J shed 4 bases, and the junction held 7 bases outside the gene matches. Looked up from germline, CDR1 is MDHEN and CDR2 is SYDVKM. The length of the CDR3 is 16 residues. Written as DNA, the CDR3 is TGTGCCAGCAGTTTCGAGCGGGAGTATGGCACCGGGGAGCTGTTTTTT. Residues: CASSFEREYGTGELFF.

This clonotype was detected only a few times. The J gene is TRBJ2-3, the V gene TRBV14; D is unclear. V was pared by 2 bases and J by 4 bases, with 13 bases between. Germline CDR1 is SGHDN and CDR2 is FVKESK. This CDR3 has 15 amino acids. CDR3 in DNA: TGTGCCAGCAGCCAATGGGGAAGCGCGGCAGATACGCAGTATTTT. It yields the protein CASSQWGSAADTQYF.

This clonotype showed up many times. The V gene is TRBV5-1, the J gene TRBJ2-3; 8 nucleotides match TRBD2. This CDR3 spans 14 amino acids. From germline, CDR1 is SGHRS and CDR2 YFSETQ. Trimming took 5 bases from V and 4 from J; bases not matched to a gene: 6. CDR3 in DNA: TGCGCCAGCAGGGCGGGAGGCGAGGCAGATACGCAGTATTTT. Translating it yields CASRAGGEADTQYF.

The rearrangement uses TRBV11-1 and TRBJ2-3; either TRBD1 or TRBD2 may supply D (5 bases each). The CDR3 has 18 residues. V lost 4 bases and J 0 bases, leaving 20 bases between the germline ends. CDR1 is SGHAT, CDR2 FQDESV, per germline (reference sequence). Here the CDR3 DNA reads TGTGCCAGCAGCTCAGACCGGGGCTGGGCGTCTAGCACAGATACGCAGTATTTT. Residues: CASSSDRGWASSTDTQYF. Using reference TRBV11-1 and TRBJ2-3 for the parts outside the CDR3, the full variable domain is EAEVAQSPRYKITEKSQAVAFWCDPISGHATLYWYRQILGQGPELLVQFQDESVVDDSQLPKDRFSAERLKGVDSTLKIQPAELGDSAMYLCASSSDRGWASSTDTQYFGPGTRLTVL.